This T cell receptor beta chain was captured in a study of T-cell reconstitution after alpha-beta-depleted transplantation in children. General study findings and limits: Reported findings indicate that, about two months after transplant, alpha-beta T cells came from several hundred expanded clones, which were derived from non-depleted graft cells.

The germline V gene has CDR1 MGHDK and CDR2 SYGVNS. V was cut by 8 bases and J by 4 bases, with 18 bases left in between. The CDR3 runs 15 residues. As for this clonotype: Antigen unknown.

Construction of the TCRbeta library involved unique molecular identifiers. TCRdb called the PCR reads again in MiXCR, with one record for every CDR3 protein. The profile shows about 250,000 distinct CDR3 sequences, more than 20% of them singletons. The rearrangement uses TRBV25-1 and TRBJ1-3; D gene uncertain. The clonotype originates from a female patient between 2 and 10 years old who had a stem cell transplant for congenital amegakaryocytic thrombocytopenia, so the T cells may come from the graft donor. The starting material was PBMCs, mostly from graft donor cells, obtained 360 days after TCRalphabeta/CD19-depleted stem cell transplant. The CDR3 loop is CASGWGWGSGNTIYF. As DNA, the CDR3 is TGTGCCAGCGGCTGGGGTTGGGGATCGGGAAACACCATATATTTT.